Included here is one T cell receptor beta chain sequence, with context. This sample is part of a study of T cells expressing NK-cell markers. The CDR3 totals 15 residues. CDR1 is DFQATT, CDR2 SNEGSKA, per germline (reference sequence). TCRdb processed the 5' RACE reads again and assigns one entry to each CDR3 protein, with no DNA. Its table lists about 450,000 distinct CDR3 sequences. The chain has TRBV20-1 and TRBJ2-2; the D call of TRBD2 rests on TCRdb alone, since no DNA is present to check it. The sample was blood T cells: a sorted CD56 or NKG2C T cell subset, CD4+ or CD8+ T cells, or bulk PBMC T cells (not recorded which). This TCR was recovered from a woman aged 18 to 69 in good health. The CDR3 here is CSARDGRLNTGELFF.